A single T cell receptor beta chain is shown here with its context. Its specificity is unknown. The source of the sample is a study of shared clonotypes between healthy human individuals. None of the donors, who were healthy HIV-negative adults, had recently had acute infections or vaccinations. Assay execution proceeded at the deep level. Genomic DNA from each subset was divided evenly over several immunoSEQ plates. Clones were sequenced by immunoSEQ multiplex PCR, and TCRdb holds only the in-frame ones, with some missing. This table holds around 430,000 clones, around 75% found once. General study findings and limits: Owing to a small donor count, the genetic and exposure-history diversity represented was limited.

The CDR3 is 19 amino acids. Per germline, CDR1 SGHTA and CDR2 FQGTGA. V shed 5 bases, J shed 2 bases, and the junction held 16 bases outside the gene matches. The receptor comes from a woman in her thirties or forties in good health. Some clones in this sample may be carry-over from other donors' samples. The sample comprised PBMCs. The chain recombines TRBV7-3 with TRBJ2-7, with 12 bases lining up with TRBD2. The CDR3 reads CASSQTLQTTSGRAYEQYF. CDR3 DNA: TGTGCCAGCAGCCAAACCCTTCAGACGACTAGCGGGAGAGCCTACGAGCAGTACTTC.